This T cell receptor beta chain was captured by sequencing in a study of cytomegalovirus exposure and HLA in healthy donors. Produced via immunoSEQ multiplex PCR; TCRdb's table is partial and in-frame only. The sample lists about 360,000 clones; 80% to 90% were seen once. The CDR3 spans 15 residues. Germline V gene lookup returns CDR1 SNHLY and CDR2 FYNNEI. V was pared by 7 bases and J by 0 bases, with 10 bases between. The study, taken as a whole, reports: The tendency of first-cohort TCR clusters to co-occur in the roughly 130 validation repertoires emerged from a later analysis. Specificity of a few CMV-associated chains for CMV antigens was verified in vitro.

Concerning this clone itself: The target antigen is unknown.

This sequence was found in a woman under 30 in good health and CMV-seronegative. The V call is TRBV2, the J call TRBJ2-6; D is ambiguous. The sample was PBMCs. The CDR3 nucleotides are TGTGCCAGCAAGCGCGGATACTCTGGGGCCAACGTCCTGACTTTC. Translating it yields CASKRGYSGANVLTF.